One and the same sample provided the 23 T cell receptor beta chains below, sequenced in a study of T cell repertoires in cytomegalovirus infection. From the reads, TCRdb called clonotypes with MiXCR, one entry per CDR3 protein. Counted here are about 310,000 distinct CDR3 sequences, about a sixth occurring once; the ten biggest clones make up around 13%. The sample comprised PBMCs. The receptors were gathered from a human donor in good health (CMV status not recorded). Some clones in this sample may be carry-over from other donors' samples.

This clonotype was picked up many times. V usage is TRBV2 and J usage is TRBJ2-1; D is ambiguous. Trimming removed 4 bases at V and 3 bases at J, with 10 bases between. Germline CDR1 and CDR2: SNHLY and FYNNEI. The CDR3 loop spans 14 amino acids. CDR3: CASSASPSYNEQFF. The CDR3 bases are TGTGCCAGCAGTGCTTCCCCCAGCTACAATGAGCAGTTCTTC.

The gene calls are TRBV28 and TRBJ1-2, with 11 nucleotides matching TRBD1. V was pared by 2 bases and J by 8 bases, with 7 bases of the junction left unmatched. This CDR3 region has 15 residues. From germline, CDR1 is MDHEN and CDR2 SYDVKM. The CDR3 is CASSLIGQGAGGYTF. DNA of the CDR3: TGTGCCAGCAGTTTAATCGGACAGGGGGCCGGCGGCTACACCTTC.

This clonotype was recorded a few times. The chain employs TRBV29-1 and TRBJ2-1; TRBD2 matches 9 bases. CDR1 SQVTM and CDR2 ANQGSEA come from the germline V gene. This CDR3 contains 18 residues. V shed 7 bases and J 0 bases; nucleotides not matched to a gene: 16. The CDR3: CSAAGTSLTLSSYNEQFF. The CDR3 DNA reads TGCAGCGCTGCAGGGACTAGCTTAACCCTGAGCTCCTACAATGAGCAGTTCTTC.

In this sample, this clonotype turned up many times. This chain links TRBV7-9 with TRBJ2-7; 8 bases line up with TRBD1. The CDR3 length is 15 residues. With V trimmed by 5 bases and J by 2 bases, 8 bases remained unmatched. Per germline, CDR1 SEHNR and CDR2 FQNEAQ (reference sequence). The CDR3 DNA reads as TGTGCCAGCAGCCCTCCGGGGACAGGAACCTACGAGCAGTACTTC. Amino acids: CASSPPGTGTYEQYF. Drawing the rest from reference TRBV7-9 and TRBJ2-7, the complete variable domain is DTGVSQNPRHKITKRGQNVTFRCDPISEHNRLYWYRQTLGQGPEFLTYFQNEAQLEKSRLLSDRFSAERPKGSFSTLEIQRTEQGDSAMYLCASSPPGTGTYEQYFGPGTRLTVT.

The chain is built from TRBV20-1 and TRBJ1-5, with 8 bases aligning to TRBD1. The CDR3 is 18 amino acids. From germline, CDR1 is DFQATT and CDR2 SNEGSKA (reference sequence). V lost 4 bases and J lost 2; bases outside the gene matches: 16. The CDR3 loop reads CSAMEAGGYSVGNQPQHF. DNA of the CDR3: TGCAGTGCTATGGAGGCAGGGGGCTACTCAGTGGGCAATCAGCCCCAGCATTTT.

The rearrangement links TRBV5-1 to TRBJ2-5; 7 positions agree with TRBD1. With 4 bases clipped from V and 3 bases from J, the junction kept 6 bases outside the gene matches. Germline assignment: CDR1 SGHRS and CDR2 YFSETQ. The CDR3 totals 14 residues. The CDR3 reads CASSAQGMEETQYF. The CDR3 bases are TGCGCCAGCAGCGCACAGGGGATGGAAGAGACCCAGTACTTC.

The J gene is TRBJ2-5, the V gene TRBV19; 7 nucleotides align to TRBD1. Germline V gene sequence: CDR1 LNHDA, CDR2 SQIVND (reference sequence). CDR3 length: 14 residues. Germline trimming cut 6 bases from V and 4 bases from J; bases unmatched to any gene: 8. CDR3 protein: CASRPETGRETQYF. As DNA, the CDR3 is TGTGCCAGTAGGCCGGAGACAGGGCGAGAGACCCAGTACTTC.

V is TRBV11-2 and J is TRBJ2-5; 8 bases line up with TRBD2. V gave up 3 bases and J gave up 7 bases; unmatched junction bases: 4. This CDR3 region has 13 residues. The germline gives CDR1 SGHAT, CDR2 FQNNGV. The CDR3 reads CASSFGGAGTQYF. The DNA for the CDR3 is TGTGCCAGCAGCTTCGGGGGGGCCGGGACCCAGTACTTC.

The table lists this clonotype with many counts. The genes are TRBV4-2 and TRBJ1-6; D may be TRBD1 (6 bases). The CDR3 loop spans 17 amino acids. CDR1 and CDR2 from the germline V gene are LGHNA and YNFKEQ. V was clipped by 0 bases and J by 7 bases, with 16 bases between them. The CDR3 is CASSQDLGGQQNSPLHF. CDR3 nucleotide sequence: TGTGCCAGCAGCCAAGACTTAGGAGGACAGCAGAATTCACCCCTCCACTTT.

The table lists this clonotype with a few counts. The gene calls are TRBV27 and TRBJ2-7; D is uncertain. Germline V CDR1 and CDR2: MNHEY, SMNVEV (reference sequence). The CDR3 has 15 residues. The V end was cut by 2 bases, the J end by 8 bases, with 19 bases between. The CDR3 DNA reads TGTGCCAGCAGTTTAATCTCAGGTGTCGGTTTACAGCAGTACTTC. It codes for CASSLISGVGLQQYF.

The chain uses TRBV20-1 and TRBJ2-7; the D is unclear. CDR1 is DFQATT and CDR2 is SNEGSKA in the germline V gene (reference sequence). The CDR3 has 12 residues. This chain's CDR3 is CTLTDRTYEQYF. CDR3 in DNA: TGCACCTTGACGGACCGAACCTACGAGCAGTACTTC.

The rearrangement joins TRBV2 to TRBJ2-5, with D uncertain. This CDR3 spans 13 amino acids. Between the trimmed V and J ends, which lost 3 bases and 5 bases, there was a span of 10 bases. The germline V gene encodes CDR1 SNHLY and CDR2 FYNNEI. The CDR3 here is CASSDNTLETQYF. The DNA for the CDR3 is TGTGCCAGCAGTGACAATACCCTTGAGACCCAGTACTTC.

V and J are TRBV6-1 and TRBJ1-1; D remains ambiguous. Germline-derived CDR1 and CDR2 are MNHNS and SASEGT. The CDR3 spans 13 residues. Trimming stripped 6 bases from V and 1 base from J, with 9 bases between. CDR3 sequence (DNA): TGTGCCAGCAGATGGGAGAAGAACACTGAAGCTTTCTTT. Its translation is CASRWEKNTEAFF.

This clonotype showed up many times. V gene TRBV4-2 combines with J gene TRBJ2-3, with D perhaps matching TRBD1 or TRBD2 (6 bases each). Trimming left V 4 bases short and J 4 bases short, with 15 bases between. The CDR3 length is 15 residues. CDR1 and CDR2 (germline): LGHNA, YNFKEQ. The CDR3 spells CASSLSRGQADTQYF. The CDR3 nucleotides read TGTGCCAGCAGCCTTTCTCGGGGGCAGGCAGATACGCAGTATTTT.

In its sample, this clonotype was seen a few times. This chain links TRBV20-1 with TRBJ1-1; D perhaps matches TRBD1 (5 bases). Germline V lookup: CDR1 DFQATT, CDR2 SNEGSKA (reference sequence). This CDR3 has 16 residues. With 2 bases removed from V and 5 bases from J, the gap between germline ends came to 21 bases. The CDR3 protein is CSARPQSGGEWTEAFF. The CDR3 nucleotides read TGCAGTGCTAGACCTCAATCGGGGGGGGAGTGGACTGAAGCTTTCTTT.

This clonotype was counted only a few times. This chain joins TRBV20-1 and TRBJ2-7; no definite D call. From germline, CDR1 is DFQATT and CDR2 SNEGSKA (reference sequence). This CDR3 region has 12 residues. Trimming removed 6 bases at V and 2 bases at J, with 11 bases between. The CDR3 bases are TGCAGTGCGAGGACCCTGACCTACGAGCAGTACTTC. Translating it yields CSARTLTYEQYF.

This clonotype was picked up many times. This chain joins TRBV5-1 and TRBJ2-5; D possibly matches TRBD1 or TRBD2 (5 bases each). Trimming shortened V by 1 base and J by 2 bases, and 9 bases separated the two germline ends. The germline V gene encodes CDR1 SGHRS and CDR2 YFSETQ. The CDR3 is 14 amino acids. In DNA, the CDR3 is TGCGCCAGCAGCTTGTCGGGGCAGCAAGAGACCCAGTACTTC. Protein sequence: CASSLSGQQETQYF.

The sample holds many counts of this clonotype. The J gene is TRBJ1-4, the V gene TRBV25-1, with 8 bases fitting TRBD1. The CDR3 loop spans 15 amino acids. V shed 4 bases and J 7 bases; nucleotides not matched to a gene: 8. The V gene's germline CDR1 is MGHDK and CDR2 SYGVNS. The CDR3 DNA is TGTGCCAGCAGTGCACTGGGACAGGATGTTGAAAAACTGTTTTTT. Amino acids: CASSALGQDVEKLFF. Full variable domain (rest looked up from reference TRBV25-1 and TRBJ1-4): EADIYQTPRYLVIGTGKKITLECSQTMGHDKMYWYQQDPGMELHLIHYSYGVNSTEKGDLSSESTVSRIRTEHFPLTLESARPSHTSQYLCASSALGQDVEKLFFGSGTQLSVL.

This clonotype was picked up many times. This sequence joins TRBV12-3 or TRBV12-4 and TRBJ1-4; 7 nucleotides match TRBD1. V shed 5 bases, J shed 4 bases, and the junction held 4 bases outside the gene matches. The CDR3 is 14 amino acids. This CDR3 reads CASSPRDSNEKLFF. The DNA for the CDR3 is TGTGCCAGCAGTCCCCGGGACAGTAATGAAAAACTGTTTTTT.

This clonotype was observed many times. The rearrangement uses TRBV6-1 and TRBJ2-7; TRBD1 is a possible D gene (6 bases). Germline V gene data show CDR1 as MNHNS and CDR2 as SASEGT. The CDR3 has 14 residues. V lost 8 bases and J lost 0, with 14 bases in between. The CDR3 nucleotides read TGTGCCAGCGCCCATCCACAGGGCTCCTACGAGCAGTACTTC. This sequence encodes CASAHPQGSYEQYF.

Only a few counts were recorded for this clonotype. The chain is built from TRBV5-4 and TRBJ1-1; the match to TRBD1 covers 8 bases. Germline trimming cut 1 base from V and 4 bases from J; bases unmatched to any gene: 3. CDR1 is SGHNT, CDR2 YYREEE, per germline (reference sequence). There are 14 residues in the CDR3. DNA for the CDR3: TGTGCCAGCAGCTTGAGGGGGACAGGCACTGAAGCTTTCTTT. Protein: CASSLRGTGTEAFF.

The chain recombines TRBV12-3 or TRBV12-4 with TRBJ1-2, with D tentatively TRBD1 (6 bases). The V gene lost 5 bases and the J gene lost 7 bases, with 14 bases spanning the gap. The CDR3 has 13 residues. The CDR3 DNA reads TGTGCCAGCAGTCGTAGTCGGACAGCTGGCTACACCTTC. Translating gives CASSRSRTAGYTF.

This clonotype was counted ten times or more. V gene TRBV19 combines with J gene TRBJ2-7, with 7 bases that match TRBD1. There are 14 residues in the CDR3. The junction had 7 bases not matched to a gene; V was cut back by 4 bases and J by 4 bases. Germline V CDR1 and CDR2: LNHDA, SQIVND (reference sequence). DNA for the CDR3: TGTGCCAGTAGTACAAGACAGGGCGGGTACGAGCAGTACTTC. This codes for CASSTRQGGYEQYF.